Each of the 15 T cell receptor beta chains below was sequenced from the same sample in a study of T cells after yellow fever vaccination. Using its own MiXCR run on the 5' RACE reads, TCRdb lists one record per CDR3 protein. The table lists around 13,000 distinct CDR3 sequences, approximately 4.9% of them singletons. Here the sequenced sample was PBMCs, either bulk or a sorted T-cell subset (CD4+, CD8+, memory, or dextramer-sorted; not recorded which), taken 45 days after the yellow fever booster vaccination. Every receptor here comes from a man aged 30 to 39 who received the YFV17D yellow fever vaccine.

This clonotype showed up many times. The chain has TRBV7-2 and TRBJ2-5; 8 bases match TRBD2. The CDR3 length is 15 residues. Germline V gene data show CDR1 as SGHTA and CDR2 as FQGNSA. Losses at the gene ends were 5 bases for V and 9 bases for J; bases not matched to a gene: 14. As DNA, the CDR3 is TGTGCCAGCAGCCTTCGCCTAGCGGGTACCGGGGCCCAGTACTTC. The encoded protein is CASSLRLAGTGAQYF.

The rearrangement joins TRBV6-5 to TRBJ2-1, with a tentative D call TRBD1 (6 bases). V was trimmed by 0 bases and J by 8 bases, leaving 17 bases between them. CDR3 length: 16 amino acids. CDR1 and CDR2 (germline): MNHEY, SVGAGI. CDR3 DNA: TGTGCCAGCAGTTACTCGACGGGGCAGGGGTGGCATGAGCAGTTCTTC. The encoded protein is CASSYSTGQGWHEQFF.

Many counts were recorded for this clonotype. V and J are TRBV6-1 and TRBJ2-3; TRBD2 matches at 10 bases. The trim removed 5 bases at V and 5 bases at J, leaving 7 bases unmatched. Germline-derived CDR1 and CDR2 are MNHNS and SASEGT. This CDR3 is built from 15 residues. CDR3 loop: CASSPGLAAVDTQYF. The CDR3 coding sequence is TGTGCCAGCAGTCCCGGACTAGCGGCCGTAGATACGCAGTATTTT.

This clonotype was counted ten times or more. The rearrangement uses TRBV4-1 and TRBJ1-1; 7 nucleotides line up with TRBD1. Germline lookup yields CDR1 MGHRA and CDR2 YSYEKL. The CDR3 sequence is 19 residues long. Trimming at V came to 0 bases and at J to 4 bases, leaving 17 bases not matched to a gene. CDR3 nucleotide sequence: TGCGCCAGCAGCCAAGAGACAGGGAATCGAGGGTTAGTAGGCACTGAAGCTTTCTTT. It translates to CASSQETGNRGLVGTEAFF.

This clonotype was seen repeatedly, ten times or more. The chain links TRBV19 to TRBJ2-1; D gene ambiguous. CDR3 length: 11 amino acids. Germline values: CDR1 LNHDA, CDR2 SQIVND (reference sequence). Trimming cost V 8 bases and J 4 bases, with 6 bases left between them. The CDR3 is CASSAYNEQFF. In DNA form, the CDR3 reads TGTGCCAGTTCCGCTTACAATGAGCAGTTCTTC.

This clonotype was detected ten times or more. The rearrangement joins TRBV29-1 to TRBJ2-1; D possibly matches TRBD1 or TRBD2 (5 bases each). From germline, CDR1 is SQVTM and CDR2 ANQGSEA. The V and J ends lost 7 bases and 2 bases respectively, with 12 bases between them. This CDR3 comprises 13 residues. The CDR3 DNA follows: TGCAGCGGACTCCAGGGACCCTACAATGAGCAGTTCTTC. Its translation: CSGLQGPYNEQFF.

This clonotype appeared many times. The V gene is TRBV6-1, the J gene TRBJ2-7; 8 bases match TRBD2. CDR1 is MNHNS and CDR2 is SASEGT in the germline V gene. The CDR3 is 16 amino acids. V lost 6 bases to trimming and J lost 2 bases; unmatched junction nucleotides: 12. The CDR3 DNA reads TGTGCCAGCAGAGCCTTTCCGGGAGGGTTAACCTACGAGCAGTACTTC. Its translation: CASRAFPGGLTYEQYF.

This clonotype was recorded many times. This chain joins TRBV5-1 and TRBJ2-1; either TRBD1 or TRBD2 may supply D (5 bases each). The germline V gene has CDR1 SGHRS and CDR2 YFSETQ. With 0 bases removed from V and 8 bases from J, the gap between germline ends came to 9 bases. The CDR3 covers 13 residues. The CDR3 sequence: CASSLGGMYEQFF. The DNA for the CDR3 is TGCGCCAGCAGCTTGGGGGGGATGTATGAGCAGTTCTTC.

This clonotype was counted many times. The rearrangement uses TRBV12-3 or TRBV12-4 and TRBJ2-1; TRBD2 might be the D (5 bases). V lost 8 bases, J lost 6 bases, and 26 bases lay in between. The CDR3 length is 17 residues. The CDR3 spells CASVSAPGRRVFNEQFF. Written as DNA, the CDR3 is TGTGCCAGCGTTTCGGCCCCCGGCAGGCGGGTCTTCAATGAGCAGTTCTTC.

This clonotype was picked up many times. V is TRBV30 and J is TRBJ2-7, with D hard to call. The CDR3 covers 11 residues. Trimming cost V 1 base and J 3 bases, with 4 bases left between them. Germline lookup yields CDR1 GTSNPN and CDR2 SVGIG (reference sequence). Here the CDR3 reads CAWSDSYEQYF. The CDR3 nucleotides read TGTGCCTGGAGTGACAGCTACGAGCAGTACTTC.

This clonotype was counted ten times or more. CDR3 sequence (DNA): TGCAGTGCTAGAGGTCGGGGTAGTGTCCCCTCTGGGGCCAACGTCCTGACTTTC. Its protein product is CSARGRGSVPSGANVLTF. This rearrangement joins TRBV20-1 to TRBJ2-6; TRBD2 is a possible D gene (5 bases). The CDR3 has 18 amino acids. Germline V gene data show CDR1 as DFQATT and CDR2 as SNEGSKA (reference sequence). The V gene lost 1 base and the J gene lost 0 bases, with 16 bases spanning the gap.

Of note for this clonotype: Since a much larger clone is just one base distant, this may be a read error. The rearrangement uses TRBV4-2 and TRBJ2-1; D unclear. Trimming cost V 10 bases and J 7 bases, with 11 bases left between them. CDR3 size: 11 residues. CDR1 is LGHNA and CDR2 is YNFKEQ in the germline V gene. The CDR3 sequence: CAIRYRNEQFF. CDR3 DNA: TGTGCCATCAGGTACCGGAATGAGCAGTTCTTC.

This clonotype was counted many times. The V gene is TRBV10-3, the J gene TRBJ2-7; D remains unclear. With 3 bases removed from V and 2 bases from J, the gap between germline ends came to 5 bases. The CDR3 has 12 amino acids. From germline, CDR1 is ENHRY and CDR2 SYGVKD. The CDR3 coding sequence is TGTGCCATCAGTGACACGGCCTACGAGCAGTACTTC. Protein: CAISDTAYEQYF.

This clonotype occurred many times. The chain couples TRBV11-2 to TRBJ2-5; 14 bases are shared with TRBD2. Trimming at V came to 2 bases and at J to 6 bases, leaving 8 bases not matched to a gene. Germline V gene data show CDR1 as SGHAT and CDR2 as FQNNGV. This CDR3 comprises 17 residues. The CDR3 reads CASSLIGTSGSLKTQYF. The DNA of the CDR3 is TGTGCCAGCAGCTTAATCGGGACTAGCGGGAGTTTGAAGACCCAGTACTTC.

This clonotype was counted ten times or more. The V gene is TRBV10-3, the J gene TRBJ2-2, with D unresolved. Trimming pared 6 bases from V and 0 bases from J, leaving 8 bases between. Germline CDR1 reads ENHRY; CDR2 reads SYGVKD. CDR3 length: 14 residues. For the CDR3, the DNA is TGTGCCATCAGACCGGGCCCGAACACCGGGGAGCTGTTTTTT. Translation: CAIRPGPNTGELFF.